A single sample is the source of the 21 T cell receptor beta chains below, sequenced in a study of brain T cells in children with intractable seizures. Documented time point: blood from clinic visit 5 months post-surgery; TSC patient then seizure free. The protocol was immunoSEQ multiplex PCR, while the TCRdb copy is restricted to in-frame clones and leaves out a portion. The sample holds about 340,000 clones, 85% to 95% seen once. The sequenced sample was peripheral blood, obtained 5 to 6 months after surgery. These receptors all come from a boy under three years old with tuberous sclerosis and intractable seizures.

The rearrangement joins TRBV29-1 to TRBJ1-1, with TRBD1 identical over 8 bases. CDR1 is SQVTM, CDR2 ANQGSEA, per germline. CDR3 length equals 14 residues. Germline trimming cut 4 bases from V and 2 bases from J; bases unmatched to any gene: 6. CDR3 residues: CSVAATGANTEAFF. In nucleotides, the CDR3 is TGCAGCGTTGCCGCGACAGGGGCAAACACTGAAGCTTTCTTT.

The chain carries TRBV11-2 and TRBJ2-7; D is perhaps TRBD1 (6 bases). This CDR3 is 15 amino acids long. Germline CDR1 SGHAT, CDR2 FQNNGV. Trimming removed 4 bases at V and 0 bases at J, with 13 bases between. The CDR3 here is CASSSVQGNSYEQYF. DNA of the CDR3: TGTGCCAGCAGCTCAGTACAGGGTAACTCCTACGAGCAGTACTTC.

The V and J genes are TRBV9 and TRBJ1-1; D call uncertain. The length of the CDR3 is 18 residues. Germline assignment: CDR1 SGDLS and CDR2 YYNGEE. Deletions cut 0 bases from V and 1 base from J, with 19 bases between. The CDR3 DNA follows: TGTGCCAGCAGCGTAGACGGAGGTAGGACCCTAAAGAACACTGAAGCTTTCTTT. Protein product: CASSVDGGRTLKNTEAFF.

The chain carries TRBV10-1 and TRBJ2-7, with D tentatively TRBD2 (7 bases). V was cut by 4 bases and J by 2 bases, with 21 bases left in between. CDR1 is WNHNN, CDR2 SYGVQD, per germline (reference sequence). There are 17 residues in the CDR3. The CDR3 here is CASSVILGGGQTYEQYF. As DNA, the CDR3 is TGCGCCAGCAGTGTTATTTTAGGGGGGGGGCAGACCTACGAGCAGTACTTC.

This sequence joins TRBV13 and TRBJ2-3; 14 nucleotides line up with TRBD2. Trimming took 5 bases from V and 4 from J; bases not matched to a gene: 11. The germline gives CDR1 PRHDT, CDR2 FYEKMQ (reference sequence). The length of the CDR3 is 18 residues. CDR3 DNA: TGTGCCAGCAGCCCCAGACTAGCGGGAGGGCCGGTCGCAGATACGCAGTATTTT. It codes for CASSPRLAGGPVADTQYF.

The chain couples TRBV7-9 to TRBJ1-6, with TRBD1 identical over 10 bases. After removal of 5 bases from V and 8 bases from J, the junction contained 3 bases not matched to a gene. The CDR3 has 14 residues. CDR1 is SEHNR and CDR2 is FQNEAQ in the germline V gene (reference sequence). Written as DNA, the CDR3 is TGTGCCAGCAGCCTGACAGGGGGCGATTCACCCCTCCACTTT. Its translation: CASSLTGGDSPLHF.

The gene calls are TRBV7-9 and TRBJ1-3, with D uncertain. V lost 1 base, J lost 5 bases, and 9 bases lay in between. The germline V gene encodes CDR1 SEHNR and CDR2 FQNEAQ (reference sequence). The length of the CDR3 is 14 residues. The CDR3 protein is CASSLVGGRNTIYF. CDR3 in DNA: TGTGCCAGCAGCTTAGTCGGCGGTAGAAACACCATATATTTT.

The V and J genes are TRBV9 and TRBJ2-1; the match to TRBD2 covers 9 bases. CDR3 size: 15 residues. Per germline, CDR1 SGDLS and CDR2 YYNGEE. The V gene end was trimmed by 0 bases and the J gene end by 9 bases; junction bases not matched to a gene: 7. CDR3: CASSVAEREEVEQFF. The CDR3 nucleotides are TGTGCCAGCAGCGTAGCCGAGCGGGAGGAGGTTGAGCAGTTCTTC.

The V call is TRBV20-1, the J call TRBJ2-5; 13 positions match TRBD2. V was pared by 3 bases and J by 1 base, with 5 bases of the junction left unmatched. This CDR3 has 16 residues. The germline V gene encodes CDR1 DFQATT and CDR2 SNEGSKA (reference sequence). The CDR3 is CSASRGLAGTQETQYF. CDR3 DNA sequence: TGCAGTGCTAGTAGGGGACTAGCGGGGACCCAAGAGACCCAGTACTTC.

This chain links TRBV2 with TRBJ2-7; D is possibly TRBD1 (7 bases). The germline V and J ends were trimmed by 3 bases and 3 bases, with 18 bases remaining between them. Per germline, CDR1 SNHLY and CDR2 FYNNEI. The CDR3 consists of 16 residues. Here the CDR3 DNA reads TGTGCCAGCAGTGAGACAGGGACTCCCTCCTACTACGAGCAGTACTTC. Its protein is CASSETGTPSYYEQYF.

V usage is TRBV6-5 and J usage is TRBJ1-1; maybe TRBD1 (5 bases). V lost 2 bases, J lost 7 bases, and 11 bases lay in between. The germline V gene encodes CDR1 MNHEY and CDR2 SVGAGI. The CDR3 extends over 13 amino acids. The CDR3 here is CASSYEGPGEAFF. DNA of the CDR3: TGTGCCAGCAGTTACGAGGGGCCCGGTGAAGCTTTCTTT.

The sample holds a few counts of this clone. The J gene is TRBJ2-2, the V gene TRBV29-1; 7 positions match TRBD1. V was clipped by 4 bases and J by 4 bases; unmatched bases: 3. The CDR3 is made up of 13 amino acids. Germline V gives CDR1 SQVTM, CDR2 ANQGSEA. CDR3 in amino acids: CSVVTGSTGELFF. CDR3 coding DNA: TGCAGCGTTGTGACAGGGAGCACCGGGGAGCTGTTTTTT.

This rearrangement joins TRBV9 to TRBJ2-7, with D perhaps matching TRBD1 (6 bases). Germline CDR1 and CDR2: SGDLS and YYNGEE. V was trimmed by 5 bases and J by 5 bases, leaving 23 bases between them. The CDR3 is 16 amino acids. The DNA of the CDR3 is TGTGCCAGCAGTTTGGCCCCCACACAGGGCCGCCACGAGCAGTACTTC. Translated, it gives CASSLAPTQGRHEQYF.

This sequence joins TRBV7-2 and TRBJ1-1; D not certain. Trimming stripped 4 bases from V and 1 base from J, with 10 bases between. Germline CDR1 is SGHTA and CDR2 is FQGNSA. The CDR3 is made up of 14 amino acids. The CDR3 DNA reads TGTGCCAGCAGCTCCATGAGTGGGAACACTGAAGCTTTCTTT. Residues: CASSSMSGNTEAFF. Full variable domain (remainder filled in from reference TRBV7-2 and TRBJ1-1): GAGVSQSPSNKVTEKGKDVELRCDPISGHTALYWYRQSLGQGLEFLIYFQGNSAPDKSGLPSDRFSAERTGGSVSTLTIQRTQQEDSAVYLCASSSMSGNTEAFFGQGTRLTVV.

The chain carries TRBV6-5 and TRBJ2-1; 8 bases align to TRBD2. Germline V lookup: CDR1 MNHEY, CDR2 SVGAGI. Trimming cost V 6 bases and J 6 bases; bases outside gene matches: 10. This CDR3 spans 15 amino acids. The CDR3, as DNA: TGTGCCAGCAGACTGACTAGCGCTTCTGGCAATGAGCAGTTCTTC. It specifies CASRLTSASGNEQFF.

The gene calls are TRBV11-3 and TRBJ2-5, with 7 bases lining up with TRBD2. CDR1 and CDR2 (germline): SGHNT, YENEEA. The ends lost 5 bases at V and 2 bases at J; junction bases unmatched: 11. The CDR3 runs to 16 residues. As DNA, the CDR3 is TGTGCCAGCAGCCCTAACCCCACTAGCGCGCAAGAGACCCAGTACTTC. It codes for CASSPNPTSAQETQYF.

The chain recombines TRBV20-1 with TRBJ2-7; D not resolved. CDR1 is DFQATT, CDR2 SNEGSKA, per germline (reference sequence). This CDR3 region has 11 residues. V was clipped by 3 bases and J by 6 bases, with 9 bases between them. In DNA form, the CDR3 reads TGCAGTGCTAGGAGCAGTGTCGAGCAGTACTTC. Translating it yields CSARSSVEQYF.

The chain couples TRBV6-5 to TRBJ1-2, with TRBD1 as a possible D gene (5 bases). The CDR3 sequence is 10 residues long. Trimming cost V 5 bases and J 8 bases, with 6 bases left between them. CDR1 is MNHEY, CDR2 SVGAGI, per germline. This CDR3 reads CASSQGGYTF. The CDR3 region has the DNA TGTGCCAGCAGTCAGGGCGGCTACACCTTC.

The V gene is TRBV7-9, the J gene TRBJ2-2, with D maybe TRBD2 (5 bases). This CDR3 spans 17 amino acids. Per the germline V gene, CDR1 is SEHNR and CDR2 is FQNEAQ (reference sequence). V gave up 5 bases and J gave up 6 bases, with 22 bases separating them. Here the CDR3 reads CASSLLRAAHVAGELFF. The CDR3 DNA follows: TGTGCCAGCAGCCTACTGCGAGCGGCACATGTCGCCGGGGAGCTGTTTTTT.

V and J are TRBV30 and TRBJ2-1; 7 nucleotides match TRBD2. The V and J ends lost 0 bases and 5 bases, in that order; junction bases with no gene match: 13. The CDR3 is 17 residues long. CDR1 GTSNPN and CDR2 SVGIG come from the germline V gene (reference sequence). CDR3 nucleotide sequence: TGTGCCTGGAGTGTACTCTCGTTTGGGAGGGGCGACAATGAGCAGTTCTTC. It specifies CAWSVLSFGRGDNEQFF.

The chain couples TRBV18 to TRBJ2-1, with a weak D call TRBD1 (6 bases). V lost 2 bases and J 5 bases, leaving 10 bases between the germline ends. The V gene's germline CDR1 is KGHSH and CDR2 LQKENI. This CDR3 has 14 amino acids. The CDR3 region is CASSPRTAHNEQFF. As DNA, the CDR3 is TGTGCCAGCTCACCAAGGACAGCCCACAATGAGCAGTTCTTC.